The present entry profiles one T cell receptor beta chain with its context. Seattle patient enrollment occurred during active infection, with longitudinal follow-up thereafter. The sample belongs to a study of blood T cell repertoires in COVID-19. Study background: Sample material is recorded as cDNA or gDNA derived from T cells, B-cell-depleted T cells, or PBMCs.

Trimming took off 3 bases at V and 13 bases at J, with 12 bases between the two ends. Germline CDR1 and CDR2: LNHDA and SQIVND (reference sequence). The CDR3 has 12 amino acids. Authors' analysis steps: By means of reference gene primer amplification, nucleated cell counts were estimated. Only in-frame clones appear in the TCRdb table, and some are missing; sequencing was by immunoSEQ multiplex PCR. That table is the source of V, J and clone size, and D and trimming were worked out from the DNA. This sample yields hundreds of thousands of clones, of which about 90% are seen a single time; around 0.92% belongs to the top ten.

Sequencing was carried out using peripheral blood. The rearrangement uses TRBV19 and TRBJ1-4; no clear D gene. This clonotype was obtained from a man in his late teens or twenties with COVID-19, enrolled during active disease. CDR3 sequence (DNA): TGTGCCAGTAGTATCTACCGGGAGGGACTGTTTTTT. Amino acid sequence: CASSIYREGLFF.